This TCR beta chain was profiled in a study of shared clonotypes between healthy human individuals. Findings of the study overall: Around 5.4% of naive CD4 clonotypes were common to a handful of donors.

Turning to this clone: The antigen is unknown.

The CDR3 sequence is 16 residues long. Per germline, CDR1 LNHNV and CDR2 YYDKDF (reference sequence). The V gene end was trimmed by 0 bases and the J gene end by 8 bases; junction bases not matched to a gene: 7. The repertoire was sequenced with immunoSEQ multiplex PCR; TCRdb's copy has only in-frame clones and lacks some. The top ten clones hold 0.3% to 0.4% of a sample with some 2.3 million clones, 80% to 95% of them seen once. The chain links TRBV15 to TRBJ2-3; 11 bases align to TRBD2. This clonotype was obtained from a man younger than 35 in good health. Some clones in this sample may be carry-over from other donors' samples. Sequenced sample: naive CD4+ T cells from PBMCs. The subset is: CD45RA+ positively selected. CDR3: CATSRDQLAGDSTQYF. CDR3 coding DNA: TGTGCCACCAGCAGAGATCAACTAGCGGGAGATTCTACGCAGTATTTT.